These T cell receptor beta chains were read from a single sample in a study of metastatic and nonmetastatic thyroid tumors. MiXCR reprocessed the PCR reads for TCRdb. The sample includes some 20,000 clones, about 27% of them seen just once. Sequencing input: tumor tissue. The source of these receptors is a female donor with papillary thyroid cancer or a benign thyroid nodule (not recorded which). Some clones in this sample may be carry-over from other donors' samples. Both conserved end residues are part of each CDR3. A D gene is named only where the DNA matches it firmly. Not every row has a clone size; where given, it reads once, few, many or a size class.

v_gene	abundance	j_gene	d_gene	CDR3nt	CDR3aa
TRBV12-3/TRBV12-4	medium-sized	TRBJ1-2	-	TGTGCCAGCAGGCCCGGGAGGGAGGGACATGGCTACACCTTC	CASRPGREGHGYTF
TRBV9	many	TRBJ1-1	-	TGTGCCAGCAGCCTAACCCAAAACACTGAAGCTTTCTTT	CASSLTQNTEAFF
TRBV28	many	TRBJ2-7	TRBD2	TGTGCCAGCAGTCAAGGACAGGGTGCGGGACTAGCGGGAGGATCCTACGAGCAGTACTTC	CASSQGQGAGLAGGSYEQYF
TRBV6-1	-	TRBJ2-1	-	TGTGCCAGCAGTGAAGCTCCTGGGACCTACAATGAGCAGTTCTTC	CASSEAPGTYNEQFF
TRBV27	medium-sized	TRBJ2-6	-	TGTGCCAGCAGTTTATGGGCACCCTCGAGGGGGGCCAACGTCCTGACTTTC	CASSLWAPSRGANVLTF
TRBV20-1	many	TRBJ2-7	-	TGCAGTGCTAGAGTTGGGGCTACCACCTACGAGCAGTACTTC	CSARVGATTYEQYF
TRBV6-1	many	TRBJ2-7	-	TGTGCCAGCAGCTTCTCCGGACAGTCCTCCTACGAGCAGTACTTC	CASSFSGQSSYEQYF
TRBV9	many	TRBJ2-1	TRBD1	TGTGCCAGCAGCGTAGGGAAGATCCAGGGGGCGCCCCGAAATGAGCAGTTCTTC	CASSVGKIQGAPRNEQFF
TRBV6-1	-	TRBJ1-3	-	TGTGCCAGCAGTGAAGGTGCCCACTTCGAAAACACCATATATTTT	CASSEGAHFENTIYF
TRBV11-1	-	TRBJ2-3	TRBD2	TGTGCCAGCAGCCCCTTAGCGGGAGATGCGGATACGCAGTATTTT	CASSPLAGDADTQYF
TRBV6-1	-	TRBJ2-2	-	TGTGCCAGCAGGGGCGGGATCGGAGGGGGGACCGGCGAGCTGCTTTTT	CASRGGIGGGTGELLF
TRBV20-1	once	TRBJ1-5	-	TGCAGTGCTAGAGAGGAAGTTACCTATAGCAATCAGCCCCAGCATTTT	CSAREEVTYSNQPQHF
TRBV19	many	TRBJ1-5	-	TGTGCCAGTAGTATACAGGGTGTAAGCACCAATCAGCCCCAGCATTTT	CASSIQGVSTNQPQHF
TRBV7-9	many	TRBJ2-3	-	TGTGCCAGCAGCCCCGACTTTGCGGGGGATACGCAGTATTTT	CASSPDFAGDTQYF
TRBV27	many	TRBJ2-5	-	TGTGCCAGCAGTTCAACTACCTGGGGTGAGACCCAGTACTTC	CASSSTTWGETQYF
TRBV7-3	-	TRBJ2-2	-	TGTGCCAGCAGCTTAGCGCTGAACACCGGGGAGCTGTTTTTT	CASSLALNTGELFF
TRBV20-1	-	TRBJ2-3	TRBD2	TGCAGTGCTAGGCGGGGGACTCGGTCAGATACGCAGTATTTT	CSARRGTRSDTQYF
TRBV6-2/TRBV6-3	few	TRBJ2-7	TRBD2	TGTGCCAGCAGCTTCGGACTAGCTGGCGAGCAGTACTTC	CASSFGLAGEQYF
TRBV20-1	-	TRBJ2-2	-	TGCAGTGCCCGAGGGGGGGGCGCGGACACCGGGGAGCTGTTTTTT	CSARGGGADTGELFF
TRBV19	few	TRBJ2-7	-	TGTGCCAGTAGGCACGCAGGGAGTCCAGACGAGCAGTACTTC	CASRHAGSPDEQYF
TRBV20-1	medium-sized	TRBJ2-5	-	TGCAGTGCTTCGTATGGGCGATGGGGTTTATGGGAGACCCAGTACTTC	CSASYGRWGLWETQYF
TRBV19	-	TRBJ2-1	TRBD1	TGTGCCAGCAGTATAGATCTATGGGACAGGACCTTGGCGACCTACTACAATGAGCAGTTCTTT	CASSIDLWDRTLATYYNEQFF
TRBV28	medium-sized	TRBJ1-4	-	TGTGCCAGCAGTTTATTGGGGGGCGGGAATGAAAAACTGTTTTTT	CASSLLGGGNEKLFF
TRBV7-9	many	TRBJ2-5	-	TGTGCCAGCAGCTCATCTTCTAAAGGGTCTCTAAAGGAGACCCAGTACTTC	CASSSSSKGSLKETQYF
TRBV4-1	many	TRBJ2-7	-	TGCGCCAGCAGCCAAGATCCCGGTCTGGCCTACGAGCAGTACTTC	CASSQDPGLAYEQYF
TRBV24-1	medium-sized	TRBJ2-5	TRBD2	TGTGCCACCAGTGATGCTAGCGGGAACCTCCAAGAGACCCAGTACTTC	CATSDASGNLQETQYF
TRBV6-1	-	TRBJ2-1	-	TGTGCCAGCACTAAGGACGGAGACTCCTACAATGAGCAGTTCTTC	CASTKDGDSYNEQFF
TRBV15	medium-sized	TRBJ1-4	-	TGTGCCACCAGCAGAGATAGAGGGGCAACTAATGAAAAACTGTTTTTT	CATSRDRGATNEKLFF
TRBV15	many	TRBJ1-2	-	TGTGCCACCAGCAGAGAGCAGTCAGGGTCGGGGTTTGGCTACACCTTC	CATSREQSGSGFGYTF
TRBV4-1	-	TRBJ2-7	-	TGCGCCAGCAGCCAAGCCCCATTGGTCTACGAGCAGTACTTC	CASSQAPLVYEQYF
TRBV5-4	many	TRBJ1-2	-	TGTGCCAGCAGCTTTGAGACAGGAATAAACTATGGCTACACCTTC	CASSFETGINYGYTF
TRBV28	-	TRBJ2-5	-	TGTGCCAGCAGTCCTAGGGACATGAGAAAAGAGACCCAGTACTTC	CASSPRDMRKETQYF
TRBV28	few	TRBJ1-2	-	TGTGCCAGCAGTACGGCCGGGGCAGCCCTTAACTATGGCTACACCTTC	CASSTAGAALNYGYTF
TRBV12-3/TRBV12-4	medium-sized	TRBJ1-2	TRBD1	TGTGCCAGCAATCCCTCAGGGGGCGCGGACTATGGCTACACCTTC	CASNPSGGADYGYTF
TRBV6-2/TRBV6-3	few	TRBJ2-7	TRBD1	TGTGCCAGCAGTTACCGCTACGGGACAGGGTACGGCGAGCAGTACTTC	CASSYRYGTGYGEQYF
TRBV28	few	TRBJ2-7	TRBD2	TGTGCCAGCGCGGCTTCTACTAGCGACTTCTACGAGCAGTACTTC	CASAASTSDFYEQYF
TRBV9	many	TRBJ2-3	-	TGTGCCAGCAGCGTAGGTCCAGATACGCAGTATTTT	CASSVGPDTQYF
TRBV6-2/TRBV6-3	-	TRBJ2-2	-	TGTGCCAGCATAAGGGCGAAGAACACCGGGGAGCTGTTTTTT	CASIRAKNTGELFF
TRBV15	few	TRBJ2-7	-	TGTGCCACCAGCATATCTACAGACTCCTACGAGCAGTACTTC	CATSISTDSYEQYF
TRBV6-1	-	TRBJ1-1	-	TGTGCCAGCTACCAGAAGGGCGGCACTGAAGCTTTCTTT	CASYQKGGTEAFF
TRBV12-3/TRBV12-4	-	TRBJ2-6	-	TGTGCCAGCAGTTTCGAGGGGTATTCGGGGACTGGGGACTCTGGGGCCAACGTCCTGACTTTC	CASSFEGYSGTGDSGANVLTF
TRBV6-1	medium-sized	TRBJ2-2	TRBD1	TGTGCCAGCAGTGTATCCACAGGGGACACCGGGGAGCTGTTTTTT	CASSVSTGDTGELFF
TRBV2	many	TRBJ1-4	TRBD1	TGTGCCAGCAGCTCTTACAGGGGGCGGCAAAAACTGTTTTTT	CASSSYRGRQKLFF
TRBV25-1	-	TRBJ1-4	-	TGTGCCAGGAGTGATGCGACGACGGAACAAGAAAAACTGTTTTTT	CARSDATTEQEKLFF
TRBV13	-	TRBJ2-3	-	TGTGCCAGCAGCTTACCTAGCTTCACAGATACGCAGTATTTT	CASSLPSFTDTQYF
TRBV20-1	medium-sized	TRBJ2-7	-	TGCAGTGCTAGAGGGCAGGTAGACTACGAGCAGTACTTC	CSARGQVDYEQYF
TRBV30	-	TRBJ1-5	-	TGTGCCTGGAGTGTAGGCTCAGGGGCTCAGCCCCAGCATTTT	CAWSVGSGAQPQHF
TRBV5-1	few	TRBJ2-7	TRBD2	TGCGCCAGCAGCTTGGCCAGTGGAGCTAGCGGGGGTTACGAGCAGTACTTC	CASSLASGASGGYEQYF
TRBV9	-	TRBJ2-1	-	TGTGCCAGCAGCGTAGAATCTCCGGGGGATGAGCAGTTCTTC	CASSVESPGDEQFF